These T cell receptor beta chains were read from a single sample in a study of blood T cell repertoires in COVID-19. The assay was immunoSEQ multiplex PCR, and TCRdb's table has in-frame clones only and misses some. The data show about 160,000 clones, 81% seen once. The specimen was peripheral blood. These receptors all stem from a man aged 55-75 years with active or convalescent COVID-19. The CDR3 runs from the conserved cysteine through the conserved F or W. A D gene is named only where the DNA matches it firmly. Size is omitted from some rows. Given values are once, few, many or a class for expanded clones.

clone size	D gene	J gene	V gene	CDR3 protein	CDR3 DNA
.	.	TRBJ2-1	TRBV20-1	CSAHTNEQFF	TGCAGTGCCCACACCAATGAGCAGTTCTTC
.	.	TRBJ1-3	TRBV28	CASSLRGTGNTIYF	TGTGCCAGCAGTCTCAGGGGCACGGGAAACACCATATATTTT
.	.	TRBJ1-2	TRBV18	CASSPPSTYGYTF	TGTGCCAGCTCACCACCGTCTACCTATGGCTACACCTTC
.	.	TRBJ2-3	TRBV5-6	CASSLVASMEYF	TGTGCCAGCAGCTTGGTTGCTAGCATGGAGTATTTT
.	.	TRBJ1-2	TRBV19	CASIQQGAYGYTF	TGTGCCAGTATTCAACAGGGTGCGTATGGCTACACCTTC
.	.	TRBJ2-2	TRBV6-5	CASSYAGGQNTGELFF	TGTGCCAGCAGTTACGCCGGGGGGCAGAACACCGGGGAGCTGTTTTTT
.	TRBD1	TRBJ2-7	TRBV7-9	CASSLGQGEYEQYF	TGTGCCAGCAGCTTAGGACAGGGGGAGTACGAGCAGTACTTC
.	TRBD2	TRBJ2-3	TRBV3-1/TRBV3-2	CASSQTSGGAIPDTQYF	TGTGCCAGCAGCCAAACTAGCGGGGGGGCGATCCCAGATACGCAGTATTTT
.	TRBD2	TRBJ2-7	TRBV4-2	CASSHATSGGTPYEQYF	TGTGCCAGCAGCCACGCGACTAGCGGGGGGACACCCTACGAGCAGTACTTC
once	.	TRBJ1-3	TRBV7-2	CASSFSGTGGNTIYF	TGTGCCAGCAGCTTCTCCGGTACGGGAGGAAACACCATATATTTT
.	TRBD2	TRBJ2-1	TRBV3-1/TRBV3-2	CASSNLAGGYNEQFF	TGTGCCAGCAGCAACCTAGCGGGAGGCTACAATGAGCAGTTCTTC
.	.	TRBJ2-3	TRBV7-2	CASSLKAPDTQYF	TGTGCCAGCAGCTTAAAAGCCCCAGATACGCAGTATTTT
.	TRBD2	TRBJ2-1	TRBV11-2	CASSLGSGGASLEQFF	TGTGCCAGCAGCTTAGGTAGCGGGGGGGCCAGCCTTGAGCAGTTCTTC
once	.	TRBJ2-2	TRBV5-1	CAAATGPSTGELFF	TGCGCCGCCGCCACAGGACCGTCCACCGGGGAGCTGTTTTTT
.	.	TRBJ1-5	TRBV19	CASSAQGNSNQPQHF	TGTGCCAGTAGTGCCCAGGGGAATAGCAATCAGCCCCAGCATTTT
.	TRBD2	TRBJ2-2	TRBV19	CATKRGSGGRATGELFF	TGTGCCACTAAGCGTGGTAGCGGCGGGAGGGCTACCGGGGAGCTGTTTTTT
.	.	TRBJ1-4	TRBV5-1	CASSLETTGEKLFF	TGCGCCAGCAGCTTGGAGACGACGGGGGAAAAACTGTTTTTT
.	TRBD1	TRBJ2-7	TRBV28	CASTQRQGWEQYF	TGTGCCAGCACCCAAAGACAGGGGTGGGAGCAGTACTTC
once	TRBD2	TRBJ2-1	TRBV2	CASGLPSGRAKFF	TGTGCCAGCGGTCTCCCTAGCGGGAGGGCCAAGTTCTTC
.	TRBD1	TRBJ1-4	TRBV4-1	CASSQALTGRNEKLFF	TGCGCCAGCAGCCAAGCTTTGACAGGGAGGAATGAAAAACTGTTTTTT
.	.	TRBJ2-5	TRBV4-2	CASSQDRLATQYF	TGTGCCAGCAGCCAAGATAGACTCGCGACCCAGTACTTC
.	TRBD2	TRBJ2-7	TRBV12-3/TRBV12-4	CASSTLAGDEQYF	TGTGCCAGCAGCACCCTAGCGGGGGACGAGCAGTACTTC
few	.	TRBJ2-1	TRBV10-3	CAIRSGRTDPEQFF	TGTGCCATCAGGAGCGGAAGAACCGATCCTGAGCAGTTCTTC
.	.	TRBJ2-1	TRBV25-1	CASSERDNEQFF	TGTGCCAGCAGTGAAAGAGACAATGAGCAGTTCTTC
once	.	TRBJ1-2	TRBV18	CASSPADGGDYGYTF	TGTGCCAGCTCACCGGCGGACGGGGGGGATTATGGCTACACCTTC
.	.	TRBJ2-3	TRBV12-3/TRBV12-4	CASSSGTDTQYF	TGTGCCAGCAGTTCGGGCACAGATACGCAGTATTTT
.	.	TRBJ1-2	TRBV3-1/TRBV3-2	CASSPGNRPNYGGYTF	TGTGCCAGCAGCCCGGGGAACAGACCTAACTATGGTGGCTACACCTTC
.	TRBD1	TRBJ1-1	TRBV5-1	CASSLRGQGAVDAFF	TGCGCCAGCAGCCTAAGGGGACAGGGGGCGGTTGACGCTTTCTTT
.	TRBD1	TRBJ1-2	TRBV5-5	CASSLGSFRDRGLGYTF	TGTGCCAGCAGCTTGGGATCGTTTAGGGACAGGGGCTTAGGCTACACCTTC
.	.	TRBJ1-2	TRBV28	CASRWTKNYGYTF	TGTGCCAGCAGGTGGACAAAGAACTATGGCTACACCTTC
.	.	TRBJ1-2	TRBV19	CASTAQGSNYGYTF	TGTGCCAGTACAGCACAGGGTTCTAACTATGGCTACACCTTC
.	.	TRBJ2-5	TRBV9	CASSSQGSRETQYF	TGTGCCAGCAGCTCCCAGGGTAGCAGGGAGACCCAGTACTTC
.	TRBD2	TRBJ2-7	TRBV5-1	CASSILAGGPEEQYF	TGCGCCAGCAGCATACTAGCGGGAGGGCCGGAGGAGCAGTACTTC
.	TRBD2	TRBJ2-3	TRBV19	CASTTTTSGRESGTQYF	TGTGCCAGTACTACCACGACTAGCGGGAGAGAGTCGGGGACGCAGTATTTT
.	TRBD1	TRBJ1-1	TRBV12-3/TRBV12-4	CASLRDRVTEAFF	TGTGCCAGCCTCAGGGACAGGGTCACTGAAGCTTTCTTT
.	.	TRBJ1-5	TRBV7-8	CASSLAQGRGSNQPQHF	TGTGCCAGCAGCTTAGCGCAGGGCAGGGGCAGCAATCAGCCCCAGCATTTT
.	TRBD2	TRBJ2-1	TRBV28	CASSLPTSGGSYNEQFF	TGTGCCAGCAGTCTCCCGACTAGCGGAGGCTCCTACAATGAGCAGTTCTTC
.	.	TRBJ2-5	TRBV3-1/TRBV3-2	CASSQANQQETQYF	TGTGCCAGCAGCCAAGCGAACCAGCAAGAGACCCAGTACTTC
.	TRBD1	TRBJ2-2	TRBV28	CASSSRDSWDTGELFF	TGTGCCAGCAGTTCCCGGGACAGTTGGGACACCGGGGAGCTGTTTTTT